Sequencing of this TCR beta chain was carried out in a study of cytomegalovirus exposure and HLA in healthy donors. Remarks on this clone: Its antigen is currently unknown.

There were likely unrecorded immune exposures, though donors were nominally healthy when sampled. The CDR3 has 14 residues. In germline, CDR1 is SGHDT, CDR2 YYEEEE. V was trimmed by 3 bases and J by 2 bases, leaving 10 bases between them. The PCR had 60 Vbeta and 13 Jbeta primers. Generated by immunoSEQ multiplex PCR, the TCRdb table keeps only in-frame clones and is missing some. Here the sample spans hundreds of thousands of clones, 80% to 90% being singletons. The study's findings and limits: In a later analysis, CMV-associated beta chains were mostly HLA-associated, it appeared. Later, an analysis showed that TCR beta chains associated with HLA were more clonally expanded than others that were equally common. The CMV antigen specificity of a few CMV-associated chains was confirmed through in vitro analysis.

This clonotype was obtained from a woman younger than 35 in good health and CMV-seronegative. This chain connects TRBV5-6 to TRBJ2-3; no clear D gene. The specimen was PBMCs. CDR3 DNA: TGTGCCAGCAGCTCTGGCGGCGCCACAGATACGCAGTATTTT. It specifies CASSSGGATDTQYF.